This T cell receptor beta chain was retrieved from a study of T cell repertoires in cytomegalovirus infection. Study as a whole: Public TCR beta signatures indicated both CMV infection and matching HLA type. General study points: Totalled public TCR beta family frequency picked out people who carried CMV plus the relevant HLA. HLA-C-restricted CMV clonotypes gave the most frequent clonotype in two of eight donors.

Each CDR3 protein is one row after TCRdb ran MiXCR on the reads. The sample comprises some 220,000 distinct CDR3 sequences, approximately 7% of which are singletons, and under 7.5% rests with the top ten. CDR3 length: 14 residues. Trimming cost V 8 bases and J 9 bases, with 22 bases left between them. CDR1 is SGHVS and CDR2 is FQNEAQ in the germline V gene. Ten or more counts support this clonotype. Its specificity is unknown. The chain is built from TRBV7-8 and TRBJ1-1; D not resolved. The source is a human donor in good health (CMV status not recorded). Some clones in this sample may be carry-over from other donors' samples. The sequenced sample consisted of PBMCs. The CDR3 DNA reads as TGTGCCAGCGGCACCTCCGGGGAACGTGCGAAAGCTTTCTTT. Translated: CASGTSGERAKAFF.